The 6 T cell receptor beta chains given below trace back to one sample, sequenced in a study of shared T cell receptors in the human thymus. Profiled with immunoSEQ multiplex PCR; TCRdb holds only in-frame clones, not every one. The sample consists of about 660,000 clones, approximately 87% of them appearing once. These data also featured in a second study, about human thymus T cells.

Sequencing was carried out using thymocytes. These receptor sequences come from a boy younger than two with a congenital heart defect.

This clone was picked up one time. This sequence joins TRBV27 and TRBJ1-4; weak D call: TRBD1 (5 bases). CDR1 and CDR2 (germline): MNHEY, SMNVEV (reference sequence). V lost 2 bases and J lost 5, with 9 bases in between. This CDR3 spans 14 amino acids. The CDR3 region has the DNA TGTGCCAGCAGTTTAAAGGACAAGAATGAAAAACTGTTTTTT. This gives the protein CASSLKDKNEKLFF.

J is TRBJ2-5 and V is TRBV7-2; tentative D call: TRBD1 (5 bases). Germline values: CDR1 SGHTA, CDR2 FQGNSA. The CDR3 is made up of 17 amino acids. V was clipped by 2 bases and J by 3 bases, with 19 bases between them. The CDR3 DNA reads as TGTGCCAGCAGCTTACCTAGGACAAGGGTGCCTGAAGAGACCCAGTACTTC. Its protein is CASSLPRTRVPEETQYF.

The table lists this clone with a few counts. The J gene is TRBJ2-5, the V gene TRBV14; 8 nucleotides align to TRBD2. Looked up from germline, CDR1 is SGHDN and CDR2 is FVKESK. Losses at the gene ends were 1 base for V and 3 bases for J; bases not matched to a gene: 7. The CDR3 loop spans 16 amino acids. The CDR3 bases are TGTGCCAGCAGCCAAGCGGGAGGGCAGATAGAAGAGACCCAGTACTTC. Protein: CASSQAGGQIEETQYF.

The V and J genes are TRBV15 and TRBJ2-1; D is perhaps TRBD2 (6 bases). V was trimmed by 2 bases and J by 0 bases, leaving 17 bases between them. Germline assignment: CDR1 LNHNV and CDR2 YYDKDF (reference sequence). The CDR3 is 18 amino acids. The CDR3 spells CATSRITGLMSSYNEQFF. In DNA form, the CDR3 reads TGTGCCACCAGCAGAATTACGGGACTCATGTCCTCCTACAATGAGCAGTTCTTC.

J is TRBJ2-7 and V is TRBV2; the D gene is possibly TRBD1 (5 bases). This CDR3 contains 16 residues. The germline V and J ends were trimmed by 5 bases and 2 bases, with 19 bases remaining between them. Germline CDR1 is SNHLY and CDR2 is FYNNEI. CDR3 residues: CASSLTSPAGTYEQYF. The CDR3 nucleotides read TGTGCCAGCAGTTTAACCAGCCCGGCAGGGACCTACGAGCAGTACTTC.

The chain combines TRBV5-1 with TRBJ2-1, with D hard to call. Germline V gene data show CDR1 as SGHRS and CDR2 as YFSETQ. Between the trimmed V and J ends, which lost 3 bases and 7 bases, there was a span of 8 bases. The CDR3 has 12 amino acids. CDR3 DNA: TGCGCCAGCAGCTCTCCCCTAAATGAGCAGTTCTTC. Its protein is CASSSPLNEQFF.